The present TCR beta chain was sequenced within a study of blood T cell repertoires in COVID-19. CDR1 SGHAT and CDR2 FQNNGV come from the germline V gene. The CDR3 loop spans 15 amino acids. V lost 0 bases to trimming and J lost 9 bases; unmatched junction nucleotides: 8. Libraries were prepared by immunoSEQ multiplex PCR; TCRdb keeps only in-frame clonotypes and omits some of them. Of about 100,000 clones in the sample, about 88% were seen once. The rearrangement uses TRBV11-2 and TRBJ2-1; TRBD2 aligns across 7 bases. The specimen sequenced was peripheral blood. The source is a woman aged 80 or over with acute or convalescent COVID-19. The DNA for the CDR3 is TGTGCCAGCAGCTTAGATATGGCTAGCGGCCGTGAGCAGTTCTTC. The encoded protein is CASSLDMASGREQFF.